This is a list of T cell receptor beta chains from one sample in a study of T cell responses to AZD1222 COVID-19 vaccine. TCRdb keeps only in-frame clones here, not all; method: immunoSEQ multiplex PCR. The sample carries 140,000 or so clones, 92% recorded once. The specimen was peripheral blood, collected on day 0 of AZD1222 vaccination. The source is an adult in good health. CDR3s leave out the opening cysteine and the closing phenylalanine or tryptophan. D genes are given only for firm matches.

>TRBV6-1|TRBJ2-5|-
ASSSRQVRETQY
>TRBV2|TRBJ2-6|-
ASSLQTSGANVLT
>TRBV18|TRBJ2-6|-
ASSPLSDSGANVLT
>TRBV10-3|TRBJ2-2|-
AISDEHTGELF
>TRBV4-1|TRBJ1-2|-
ASSQGTDYGYT
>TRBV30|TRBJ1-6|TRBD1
AWAGGYNSPLH
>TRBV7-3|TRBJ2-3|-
ASSVVEGTETQY
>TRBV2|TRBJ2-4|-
ASRPSSAKNIQY
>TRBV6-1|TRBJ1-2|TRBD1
ASSEDWGAGGYGYT
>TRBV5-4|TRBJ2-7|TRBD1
ASSRQGGTYEQY
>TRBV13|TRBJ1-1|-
ASSTFGMSEAF
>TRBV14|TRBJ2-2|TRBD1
ASSRWTGGTGELF
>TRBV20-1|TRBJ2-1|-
SAEHSSEQF
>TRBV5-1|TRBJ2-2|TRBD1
ASSLEAGGTGELF
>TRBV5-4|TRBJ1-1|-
ASSPWGVNTEAF
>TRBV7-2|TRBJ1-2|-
ASSRTRSYGYT
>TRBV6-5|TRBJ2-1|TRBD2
ASSYRAGPYNEQF
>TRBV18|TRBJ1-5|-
ASSPGQYQPQH
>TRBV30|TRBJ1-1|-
AWNPGDNTEAF
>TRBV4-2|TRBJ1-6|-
ASSRRTGGEGARGSPLH
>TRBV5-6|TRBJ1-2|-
ASSPKTATSDYGYT
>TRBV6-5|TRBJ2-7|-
ASSYNRDYEQY
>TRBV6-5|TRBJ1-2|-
ASSRYREDYGYT
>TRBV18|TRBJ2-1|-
ASSPRSAGDNEQF
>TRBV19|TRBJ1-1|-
ASSIDWGNGMNTEAF
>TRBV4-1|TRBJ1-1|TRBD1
ASSQSGQVNTEAF
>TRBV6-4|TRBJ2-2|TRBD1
ASSEGTGDTGELF
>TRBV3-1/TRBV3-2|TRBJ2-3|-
ASSQSGGGPRTDTQY
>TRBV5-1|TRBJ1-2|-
ASSLTRATFGYT
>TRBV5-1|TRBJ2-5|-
ASLRGDGETQY
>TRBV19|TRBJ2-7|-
ASSRRDTTYEQY
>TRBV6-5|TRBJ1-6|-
ASLDSYRNSPLH
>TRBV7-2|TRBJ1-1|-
ASSRGPLNTEAF
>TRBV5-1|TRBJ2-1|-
ASSFGGFNYNEQF
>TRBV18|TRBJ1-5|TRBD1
ASSPDRRTQPQH
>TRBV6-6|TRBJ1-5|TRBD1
ASSSTGRNQPQH
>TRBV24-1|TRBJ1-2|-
ATSDADTNYGYT
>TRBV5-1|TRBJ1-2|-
ASSLERGFHGYT
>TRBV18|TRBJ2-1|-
ASSPASGSYNEQF
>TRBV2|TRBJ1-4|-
ASRPTRDEKLS
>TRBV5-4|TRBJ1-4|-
ASSWRGEANEKLF
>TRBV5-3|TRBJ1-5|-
ARSRNQPQH
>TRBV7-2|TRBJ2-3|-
ASSRDTDTQY
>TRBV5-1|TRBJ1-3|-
ASSPGGSGNTIY
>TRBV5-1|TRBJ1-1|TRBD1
ASSFTGGNTEAF
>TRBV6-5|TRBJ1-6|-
ASSYSKYSLNSPLH
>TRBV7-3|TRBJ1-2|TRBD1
ASSPDRDYGYT
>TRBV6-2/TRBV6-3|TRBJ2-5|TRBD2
ASSATSGGTSPQY
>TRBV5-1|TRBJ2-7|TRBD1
ASSGVTGDEQY
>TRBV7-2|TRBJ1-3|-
ASSPSSGNTIY
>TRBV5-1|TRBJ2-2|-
ASSSDRDWGGELF
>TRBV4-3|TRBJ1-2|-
ASSRTNYGYT
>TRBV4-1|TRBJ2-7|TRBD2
ASSQDRTSGGEQY
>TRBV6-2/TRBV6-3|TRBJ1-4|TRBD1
ASSYSGTGTNEKLF
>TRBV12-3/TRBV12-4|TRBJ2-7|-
ASSLTYEQY
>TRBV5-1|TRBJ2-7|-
ASSHSAGGYEQY
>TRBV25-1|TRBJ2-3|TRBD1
ASSGQGQDTQY